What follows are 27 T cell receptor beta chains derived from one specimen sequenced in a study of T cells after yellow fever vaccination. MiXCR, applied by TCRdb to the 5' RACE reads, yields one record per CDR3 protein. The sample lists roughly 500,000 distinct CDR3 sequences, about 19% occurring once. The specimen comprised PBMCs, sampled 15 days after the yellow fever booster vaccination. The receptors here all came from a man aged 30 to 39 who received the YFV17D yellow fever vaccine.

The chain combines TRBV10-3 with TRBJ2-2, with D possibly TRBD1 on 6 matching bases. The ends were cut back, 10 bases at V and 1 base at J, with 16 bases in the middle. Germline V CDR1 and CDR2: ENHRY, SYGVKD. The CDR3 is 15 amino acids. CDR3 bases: TGTGCCACCCGTGAAGGGGGAAAGAACACCGGGGAGCTGTTTTTT. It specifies CATREGGKNTGELFF.

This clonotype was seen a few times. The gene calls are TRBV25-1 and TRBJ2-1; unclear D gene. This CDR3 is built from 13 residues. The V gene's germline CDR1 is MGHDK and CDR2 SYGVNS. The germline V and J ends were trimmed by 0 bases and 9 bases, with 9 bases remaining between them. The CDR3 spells CASSEYKRSEQFF. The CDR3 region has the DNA TGTGCCAGCAGTGAATATAAGAGATCTGAGCAGTTCTTC. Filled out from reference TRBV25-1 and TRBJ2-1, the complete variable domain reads EADIYQTPRYLVIGTGKKITLECSQTMGHDKMYWYQQDPGMELHLIHYSYGVNSTEKGDLSSESTVSRIRTEHFPLTLESARPSHTSQYLCASSEYKRSEQFFGPGTRLTVL.

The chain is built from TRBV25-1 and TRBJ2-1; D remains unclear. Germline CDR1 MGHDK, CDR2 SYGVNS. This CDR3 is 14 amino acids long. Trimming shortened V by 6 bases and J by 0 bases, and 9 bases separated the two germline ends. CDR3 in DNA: TGTGCCAGCAGAGACCAGAGCTCCTACAATGAGCAGTTCTTC. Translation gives CASRDQSSYNEQFF.

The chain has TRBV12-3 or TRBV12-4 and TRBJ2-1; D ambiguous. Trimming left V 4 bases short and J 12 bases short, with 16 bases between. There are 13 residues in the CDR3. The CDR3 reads CASSSRPAIRQFF. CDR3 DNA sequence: TGTGCCAGCAGTTCCCGGCCGGCCATTAGGCAGTTCTTC.

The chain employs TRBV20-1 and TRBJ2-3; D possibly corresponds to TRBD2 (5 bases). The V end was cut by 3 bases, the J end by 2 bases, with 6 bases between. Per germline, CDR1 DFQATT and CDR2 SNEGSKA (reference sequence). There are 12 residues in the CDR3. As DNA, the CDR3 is TGCAGTGCTAGTCTAGCCACAGATACGCAGTATTTT. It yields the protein CSASLATDTQYF.

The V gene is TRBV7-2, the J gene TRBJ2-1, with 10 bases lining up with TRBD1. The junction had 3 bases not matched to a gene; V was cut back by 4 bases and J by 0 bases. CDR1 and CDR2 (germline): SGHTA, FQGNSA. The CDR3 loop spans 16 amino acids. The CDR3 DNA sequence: TGTGCCAGCAGCTGGGACAGGGGAAGCTCCTACAATGAGCAGTTCTTC. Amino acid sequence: CASSWDRGSSYNEQFF.

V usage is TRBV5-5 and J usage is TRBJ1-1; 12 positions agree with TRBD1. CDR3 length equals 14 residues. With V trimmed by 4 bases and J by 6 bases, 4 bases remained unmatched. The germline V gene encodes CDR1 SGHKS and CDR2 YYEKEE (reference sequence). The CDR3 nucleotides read TGTGCCAGCAGCAGAGGGACAGGGGGCGCTGAAGCTTTCTTT. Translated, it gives CASSRGTGGAEAFF.

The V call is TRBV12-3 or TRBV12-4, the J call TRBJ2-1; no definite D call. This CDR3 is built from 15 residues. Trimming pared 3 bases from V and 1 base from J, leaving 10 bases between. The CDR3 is CASSFRRRSYNEQFF. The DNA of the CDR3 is TGTGCCAGCAGTTTTCGTAGGAGATCCTACAATGAGCAGTTCTTC.

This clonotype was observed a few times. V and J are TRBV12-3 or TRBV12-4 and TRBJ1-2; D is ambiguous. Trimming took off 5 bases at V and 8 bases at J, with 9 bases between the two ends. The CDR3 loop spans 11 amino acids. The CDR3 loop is CASSRRRGYTF. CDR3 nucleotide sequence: TGTGCCAGCAGTCGGAGACGGGGCTACACCTTC.

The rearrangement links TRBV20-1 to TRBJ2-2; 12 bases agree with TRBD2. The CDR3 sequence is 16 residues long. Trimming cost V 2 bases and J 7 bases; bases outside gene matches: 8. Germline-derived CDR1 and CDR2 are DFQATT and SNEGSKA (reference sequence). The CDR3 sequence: CSARSGSSGGDGELFF. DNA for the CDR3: TGCAGTGCTAGATCCGGCTCTAGCGGGGGGGACGGGGAGCTGTTTTTT.

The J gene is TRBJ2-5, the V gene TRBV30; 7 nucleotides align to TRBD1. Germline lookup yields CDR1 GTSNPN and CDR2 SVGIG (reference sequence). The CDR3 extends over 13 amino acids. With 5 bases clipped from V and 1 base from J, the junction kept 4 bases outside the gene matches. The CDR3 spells CAWGTGAQETQYF. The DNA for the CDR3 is TGTGCCTGGGGAACAGGGGCCCAAGAGACCCAGTACTTC. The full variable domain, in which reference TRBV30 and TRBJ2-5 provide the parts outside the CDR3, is SQTIHQWPATLVQPVGSPLSLECTVEGTSNPNLYWYRQAAGRGLQLLFYSVGIGQISSEVPQNLSASRPQDRQFILSSKKLLLSDSGFYLCAWGTGAQETQYFGPGTRLLVL.

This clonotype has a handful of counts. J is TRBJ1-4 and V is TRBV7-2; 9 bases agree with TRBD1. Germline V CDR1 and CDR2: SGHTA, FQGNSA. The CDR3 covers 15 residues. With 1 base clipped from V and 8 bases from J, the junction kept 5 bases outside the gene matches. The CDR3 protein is CASSLGDRDREKLFF. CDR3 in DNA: TGTGCCAGCAGCTTAGGGGACAGGGATAGGGAAAAACTGTTTTTT.

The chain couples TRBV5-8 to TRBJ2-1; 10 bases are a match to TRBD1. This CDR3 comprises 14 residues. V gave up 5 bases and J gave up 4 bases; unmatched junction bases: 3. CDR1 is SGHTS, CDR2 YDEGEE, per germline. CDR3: CASRKGQGYNEQFF. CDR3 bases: TGTGCCAGCAGAAAGGGACAGGGGTACAATGAGCAGTTCTTC.

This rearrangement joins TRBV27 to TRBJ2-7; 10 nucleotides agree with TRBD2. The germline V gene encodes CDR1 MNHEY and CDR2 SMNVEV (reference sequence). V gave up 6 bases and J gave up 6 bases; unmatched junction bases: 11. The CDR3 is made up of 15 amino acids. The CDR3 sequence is CASRGSGRALGEQYF. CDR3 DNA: TGTGCCAGCAGGGGAAGCGGGAGGGCTCTCGGCGAGCAGTACTTC.

The DNA for the CDR3 is TGTGCCAGCAGCACCAGGCCGGGCCGGCCGCCAGATACGCAGTATTTT. This encodes CASSTRPGRPPDTQYF. The chain employs TRBV7-2 and TRBJ2-3, with D unresolved. V was clipped by 5 bases and J by 4 bases, with 19 bases between them. This CDR3 contains 16 residues. CDR1 is SGHTA, CDR2 FQGNSA, per germline. Full variable domain (outside the CDR3, taken from reference TRBV7-2 and TRBJ2-3): GAGVSQSPSNKVTEKGKDVELRCDPISGHTALYWYRQSLGQGLEFLIYFQGNSAPDKSGLPSDRFSAERTGGSVSTLTIQRTQQEDSAVYLCASSTRPGRPPDTQYFGPGTRLTVL.

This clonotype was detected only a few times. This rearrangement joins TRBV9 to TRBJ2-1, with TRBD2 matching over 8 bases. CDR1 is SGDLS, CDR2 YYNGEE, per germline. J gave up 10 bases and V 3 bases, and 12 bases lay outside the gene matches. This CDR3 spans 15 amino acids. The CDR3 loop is CASSASGTRVQEQFF. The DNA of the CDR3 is TGTGCCAGCAGCGCATCCGGGACTAGGGTACAGGAGCAGTTCTTC.

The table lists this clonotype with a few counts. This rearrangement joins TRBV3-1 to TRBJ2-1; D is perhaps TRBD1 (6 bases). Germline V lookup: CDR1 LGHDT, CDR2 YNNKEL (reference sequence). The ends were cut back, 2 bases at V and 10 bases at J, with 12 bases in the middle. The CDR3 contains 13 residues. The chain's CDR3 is CASSQLRGGEQFF. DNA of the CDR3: TGTGCCAGCAGCCAACTCCGAGGGGGAGAGCAGTTCTTC.

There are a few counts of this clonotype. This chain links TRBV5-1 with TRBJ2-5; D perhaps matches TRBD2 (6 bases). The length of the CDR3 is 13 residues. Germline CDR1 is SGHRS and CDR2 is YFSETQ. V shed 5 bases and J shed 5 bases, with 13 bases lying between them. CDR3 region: CASRFPGVETQYF. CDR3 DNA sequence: TGCGCCAGCAGGTTTCCGGGAGTGGAGACCCAGTACTTC.

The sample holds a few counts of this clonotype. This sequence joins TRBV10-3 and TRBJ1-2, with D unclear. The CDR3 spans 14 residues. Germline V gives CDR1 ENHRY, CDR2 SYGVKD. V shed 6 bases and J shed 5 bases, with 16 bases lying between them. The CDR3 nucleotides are TGTGCCATCAGGCTTAATCCACGGAAATATGGCTACACCTTC. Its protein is CAIRLNPRKYGYTF.

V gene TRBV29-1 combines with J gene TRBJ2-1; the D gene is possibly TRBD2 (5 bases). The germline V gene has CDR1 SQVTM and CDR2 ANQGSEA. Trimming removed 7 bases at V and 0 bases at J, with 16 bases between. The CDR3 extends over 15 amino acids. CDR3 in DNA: TGCAGCGCAAGCGGCGGCCGTAGCTCCTACAATGAGCAGTTCTTC. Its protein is CSASGGRSSYNEQFF.

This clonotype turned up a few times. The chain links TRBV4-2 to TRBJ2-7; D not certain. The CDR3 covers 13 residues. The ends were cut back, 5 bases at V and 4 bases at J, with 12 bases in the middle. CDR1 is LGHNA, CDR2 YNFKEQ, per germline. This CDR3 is CASSKQLVYEQYF. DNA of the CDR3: TGTGCCAGCAGCAAACAGCTAGTATACGAGCAGTACTTC.

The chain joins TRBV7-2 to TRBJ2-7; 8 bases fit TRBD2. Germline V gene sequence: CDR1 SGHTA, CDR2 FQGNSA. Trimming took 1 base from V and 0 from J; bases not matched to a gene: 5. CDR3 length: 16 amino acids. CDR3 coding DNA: TGTGCCAGCAGCTTAGTCGGGAGCGGGAGCTCCTACGAGCAGTACTTC. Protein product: CASSLVGSGSSYEQYF.

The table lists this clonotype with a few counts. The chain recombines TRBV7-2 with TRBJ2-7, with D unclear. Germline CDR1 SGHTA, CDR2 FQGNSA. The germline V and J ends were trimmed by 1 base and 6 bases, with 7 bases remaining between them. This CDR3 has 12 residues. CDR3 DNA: TGTGCCAGCAGCTTAGGCTGGGTCGAGCAGTACTTC. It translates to CASSLGWVEQYF.

CDR3 protein: CASNIERVTEQFF. The CDR3 DNA reads TGTGCCAGCAATATCGAGCGGGTTACTGAGCAGTTCTTC. This chain links TRBV6-6 with TRBJ2-1, with D tentatively TRBD2 (6 bases). From germline, CDR1 is MNHNY and CDR2 SVGAGI (reference sequence). V was pared by 7 bases and J by 9 bases, with 16 bases between. This CDR3 has 13 amino acids.

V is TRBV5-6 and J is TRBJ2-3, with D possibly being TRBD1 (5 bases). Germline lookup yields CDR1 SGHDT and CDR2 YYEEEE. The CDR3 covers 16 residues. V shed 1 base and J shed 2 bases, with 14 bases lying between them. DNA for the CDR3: TGTGCCAGCAGCTTGCGGTGGACACCCGACACAGATACGCAGTATTTT. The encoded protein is CASSLRWTPDTDTQYF.

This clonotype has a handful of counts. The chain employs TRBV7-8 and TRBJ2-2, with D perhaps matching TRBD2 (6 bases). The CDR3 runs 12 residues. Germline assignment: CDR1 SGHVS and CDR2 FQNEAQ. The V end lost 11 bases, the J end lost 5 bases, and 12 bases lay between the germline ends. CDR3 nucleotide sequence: TGTGCCGGAGGGGCGAGGACCGGGGAGCTGTTTTTT. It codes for CAGGARTGELFF.

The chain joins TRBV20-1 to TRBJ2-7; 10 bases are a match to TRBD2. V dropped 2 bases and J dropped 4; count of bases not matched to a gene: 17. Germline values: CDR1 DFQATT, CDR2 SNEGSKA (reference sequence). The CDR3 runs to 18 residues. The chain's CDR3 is CSARNPTGAGTSAYEQYF. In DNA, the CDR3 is TGCAGTGCTAGAAACCCTACTGGAGCCGGGACTAGCGCATACGAGCAGTACTTC.